This T cell receptor beta chain derives from a study of graft-versus-host responses after intestinal transplantation. In the study overall: All recipients got anti-thymocyte globulin induction, then tacrolimus and steroids for approximately three years.

The study, taken as a whole, reports: Detected in recipient marrow were GvH clones, some of which were first observed in ileum or blood.

CFSE-labeled responder cells (about 200,000) were plated with about 200,000 irradiated, violet-dye-labeled stimulator cells. The method was immunoSEQ multiplex PCR; TCRdb's version includes in-frame clones alone and lacks a portion of them. The sample holds 15,000 to 18,000 clones, 33% seen once. The CDR3 contains 16 residues. The V gene lost 1 base and the J gene lost 5 bases, with 18 bases spanning the gap. Germline V gives CDR1 SGDLS, CDR2 YYNGEE. This clone was observed a handful of times. The chain joins TRBV9 to TRBJ1-2; no definite D call. The input for sequencing was alloreactive CD4+ T cells from a mixed lymphocyte reaction culture, taken before intestinal transplant. Subset reported: CFSE-low proliferating T cells sorted from roughly six-day pre-transplant mixed lymphocyte reaction (GvH or HvG direction). This receptor was obtained from a human patient who received an intestinal transplant. The CDR3 loop is CASSVSGVSKSYGYTF. Here the CDR3 DNA reads TGTGCCAGCAGCGTAAGCGGGGTCAGCAAATCTTATGGCTACACCTTC.